These 13 T cell receptor beta chains were sequenced from one sample in a study of cytomegalovirus exposure and HLA in healthy donors. In the PCR, 60 Vbeta and 13 Jbeta primers were used. Sequenced by immunoSEQ multiplex PCR; TCRdb stores in-frame clones only, minus some. The sample has roughly 130,000 clones; over 60% are singletons. Material: PBMCs. All receptors derive from a male donor in good health and CMV-seropositive.

V usage is TRBV2 and J usage is TRBJ2-1; a weak D match, TRBD2 (6 bases). The CDR3 has 14 residues. V shed 4 bases and J shed 7 bases, with 14 bases lying between them. The germline CDR1 and CDR2 sequences are SNHLY and FYNNEI. The CDR3 DNA sequence: TGTGCCAGCAGTGGTCGGGAGTACGATAATGAGCAGTTCTTC. It translates to CASSGREYDNEQFF.

The chain has TRBV6-5 and TRBJ1-1; D not resolved. Germline CDR1 reads MNHEY; CDR2 reads SVGAGI. The CDR3 is made up of 14 amino acids. With 3 bases removed from V and 3 bases from J, the gap between germline ends came to 11 bases. CDR3 residues: CASSYRGLDTEAFF. The CDR3 DNA follows: TGTGCCAGCAGTTATCGAGGGCTGGACACTGAAGCTTTCTTT.

The chain links TRBV19 to TRBJ1-6; D is unresolved. The CDR3 is 13 residues long. Germline V gives CDR1 LNHDA, CDR2 SQIVND (reference sequence). V dropped 0 bases and J dropped 8 bases, with 5 bases sitting between them. CDR3 DNA: TGTGCCAGTAGTATAGATCCGGATTCACCCCTCCACTTT. This encodes CASSIDPDSPLHF.

This clone was observed a few times. The gene calls are TRBV4-1 and TRBJ1-1, with a possible D match to TRBD1 (5 bases). The CDR3 extends over 13 amino acids. The V gene lost 4 bases and the J gene lost 4 bases, with 10 bases spanning the gap. In germline, CDR1 is MGHRA, CDR2 YSYEKL. The DNA of the CDR3 is TGCGCCAGCAGCCGTGGGGGGATCACTGAAGCTTTCTTT. Translating it yields CASSRGGITEAFF.

This clone was observed once. This sequence joins TRBV20-1 and TRBJ2-5; D is ambiguous. V was trimmed by 3 bases and J by 5 bases, leaving 7 bases between them. CDR1 and CDR2 from the germline V gene are DFQATT and SNEGSKA (reference sequence). The CDR3 totals 11 residues. CDR3 bases: TGCAGTGCTAGGGCCCCCGAGACCCAGTACTTC. It specifies CSARAPETQYF.

The chain uses TRBV7-8 and TRBJ1-5, with 9 bases lining up with TRBD1. Germline CDR1 SGHVS, CDR2 FQNEAQ. The CDR3 consists of 17 residues. The V and J ends lost 2 bases and 4 bases, in that order; junction bases with no gene match: 9. The CDR3 region is CASSLLWDRARNQPQHF. In DNA form, the CDR3 reads TGTGCCAGCAGCTTACTCTGGGACAGGGCTCGAAATCAGCCCCAGCATTTT.

The chain recombines TRBV4-3 with TRBJ2-5; 8 bases are a match to TRBD2. V shed 2 bases and J 4 bases; nucleotides not matched to a gene: 12. CDR1 is LGHNA and CDR2 is YSLEER in the germline V gene. The CDR3 covers 17 residues. The chain's CDR3 is CASSQNPGPGGGETQYF. The CDR3 nucleotides are TGCGCCAGCAGCCAAAACCCGGGCCCCGGGGGGGGAGAGACCCAGTACTTC.

The gene calls are TRBV5-4 and TRBJ2-2; D unresolved. Germline V gene data show CDR1 as SGHNT and CDR2 as YYREEE (reference sequence). V shed 0 bases and J shed 5 bases, with 5 bases lying between them. The CDR3 runs 13 residues. For the CDR3, the DNA is TGTGCCAGCAGCTTGGGCGGTACCGGGGAGCTGTTTTTT. This sequence encodes CASSLGGTGELFF.

This rearrangement joins TRBV7-9 to TRBJ2-3, with unresolved D. Trimming stripped 1 base from V and 6 bases from J, with 14 bases between. This CDR3 has 15 residues. Per germline, CDR1 SEHNR and CDR2 FQNEAQ (reference sequence). The chain's CDR3 is CASSLERLNTDTQYF. The DNA of the CDR3 is TGTGCCAGCAGCTTAGAACGACTTAACACGGATACGCAGTATTTT. Full variable domain (rest looked up from reference TRBV7-9 and TRBJ2-3): DTGVSQNPRHKITKRGQNVTFRCDPISEHNRLYWYRQTLGQGPEFLTYFQNEAQLEKSRLLSDRFSAERPKGSFSTLEIQRTEQGDSAMYLCASSLERLNTDTQYFGPGTRLTVL.

The rearrangement uses TRBV4-1 and TRBJ1-2; D is ambiguous. Trimming stripped 2 bases from V and 8 bases from J, with 12 bases between. Germline V CDR1 and CDR2: MGHRA, YSYEKL. This CDR3 is built from 13 residues. CDR3 loop: CASSQLPPGGYTF. The CDR3 region has the DNA TGCGCCAGCAGCCAACTCCCGCCAGGAGGCTACACCTTC.

The V gene is TRBV9, the J gene TRBJ2-2; 7 nucleotides agree with TRBD1. Per the germline V gene, CDR1 is SGDLS and CDR2 is YYNGEE. The CDR3 is made up of 15 amino acids. V trimming: 6 bases; J trimming: 2 bases; junction bases outside the gene matches: 7. DNA of the CDR3: TGTGCCAGCACGTGGGACAGTGTAAACACCGGGGAGCTGTTTTTT. Protein: CASTWDSVNTGELFF. Supplemented by reference TRBV9 and TRBJ2-2, the full variable domain reads DSGVTQTPKHLITATGQRVTLRCSPRSGDLSVYWYQQSLDQGLQFLIQYYNGEERAKGNILERFSAQQFPDLHSELNLSSLELGDSALYFCASTWDSVNTGELFFGEGSRLTVL.

The chain links TRBV5-1 to TRBJ1-1, with TRBD1 identical over 8 bases. Losses at the gene ends were 4 bases for V and 4 bases for J; bases not matched to a gene: 18. The CDR3 consists of 18 residues. In germline, CDR1 is SGHRS, CDR2 YFSETQ. CDR3 nucleotide sequence: TGCGCCAGCAGCCGGGACCCGACAGGGGCCCCATCGGGCACTGAAGCTTTCTTT. Encoded protein: CASSRDPTGAPSGTEAFF.

V gene TRBV19 combines with J gene TRBJ1-1; the D gene is possibly TRBD1 (5 bases). V was clipped by 0 bases and J by 0 bases, with 8 bases between them. The CDR3 consists of 15 residues. Germline assignment: CDR1 LNHDA and CDR2 SQIVND (reference sequence). CDR3 nucleotides: TGTGCCAGTAGTATAGAAGGGGTCCTGAACACTGAAGCTTTCTTT. Protein product: CASSIEGVLNTEAFF.